At least ten counts were recorded for the clone carrying this T cell receptor beta chain. This record belongs to a study of T cells in Graves' hyperthyroidism and ophthalmopathy. On the study more broadly: Peripheral blood draws took place at initial diagnosis, ahead of any treatment.

TCR beta CDR3 sequences were amplified from RNA transcripts. During a first-round RT-PCR of the TCR CDR3, the HTBI primer set was used. TCRdb recomputed calls from the multiplex PCR reads with MiXCR, one row per CDR3 protein. The data show about 590,000 distinct CDR3 sequences, approximately 15% seen once. Trimming cost V 0 bases and J 2 bases, with 5 bases left between them. CDR1 and CDR2 from the germline V gene are MNHEY and SVGAGI. CDR3 length: 14 amino acids. This sequence originates from a woman aged 18-29 years with Graves' ophthalmopathy. The sample was blood. V usage is TRBV6-5 and J usage is TRBJ1-5, with TRBD1 as a possible D gene (5 bases). The CDR3 reads CASSYSRGNQPQHF. DNA of the CDR3: TGTGCCAGCAGTTACTCCAGGGGCAATCAGCCCCAGCATTTT.